This T cell receptor beta chain was sequenced in a study of T-cell memory formation after mild COVID-19. Study background: Largely, the TCR clusters proved donor specific.

Study conclusions and caveats: Clones that contracted from day 15 to 85 were balanced CD4/CD8, while later expanders leaned CD4+.

MiXCR, run by TCRdb on the 5' RACE reads, gives a single entry per CDR3 protein. The sample yields around 5,000 distinct CDR3 sequences, about 24% seen once. V lost 1 base and J 3 bases, leaving 9 bases between the germline ends. This CDR3 is 14 amino acids long. CDR1 and CDR2 (germline): SEHNR, FQNEAQ (reference sequence). In this sample, this clonotype is medium-sized. The antigen is not known. The receptor was isolated from an adult who had mild COVID-19 (a few samples of this study predate the infection). Cell type and time point are not known. The sequenced sample was PBMCs or a T cell subset sorted from them (not recorded which). The chain couples TRBV7-9 to TRBJ1-2, with D uncertain. The CDR3, as DNA: TGTGCCAGCAGCTTAGGTGGGAATTACTATGGCTACACCTTC. This translates into CASSLGGNYYGYTF.